A selection of T cell receptor beta chains follows, all from one sample in a study of blood T cell repertoires in COVID-19. Profiling relied on immunoSEQ multiplex PCR, and the TCRdb table lists in-frame clones only, not all of them. The sample yields 60,000 to 75,000 clones, 87% seen once. What was sequenced was peripheral blood. The receptor source for this set is an elderly woman with acute or convalescent COVID-19. The CDR3 runs from the conserved cysteine through the conserved F or W. A D gene is named only where the DNA matches it firmly. Part of the rows lack a size; the others show once, few, many or a class for expanded clones.

D gene	V gene	J gene	clone size	CDR3 DNA	CDR3 protein
NA	TRBV18	TRBJ1-1	NA	TGTGCCAGCTCATCAAAGGGTATCGGGGACACTGAAGCTTTCTTT	CASSSKGIGDTEAFF
TRBD2	TRBV5-4	TRBJ2-7	once	TGTGCCAGCAGCCCGGCGGGGGGAAACGAGCAGTACTTC	CASSPAGGNEQYF
NA	TRBV2	TRBJ1-4	NA	TGTGCCAGCCACCGGGGAACTAATGAAAAACTGTTTTTT	CASHRGTNEKLFF
TRBD1	TRBV24-1	TRBJ2-7	once	TGTGCCACCGGACAGGGGGGATCCTACGAGCAGTACTTC	CATGQGGSYEQYF
TRBD1	TRBV3-1/TRBV3-2	TRBJ1-3	NA	TGTGCCAGCACTGGGGGACAGGGAGGTGGAAACACCATATATTTT	CASTGGQGGGNTIYF
NA	TRBV7-2	TRBJ2-2	few	TGTGCCAGCAGCTTTCCCCCAGGGAAGCTGTTTTTT	CASSFPPGKLFF
TRBD1	TRBV2	TRBJ1-5	NA	TGTGCCAGCGGGACAGGGGAAATTCGGCCCCAGCATTTT	CASGTGEIRPQHF
TRBD2	TRBV6-4	TRBJ2-3	NA	TGTGCCAGCAGTGATCAGTCTAGCGGCCGAACAGATACGCAGTATTTT	CASSDQSSGRTDTQYF
NA	TRBV24-1	TRBJ1-1	NA	TGTGCCACCAGCAACGGGGACAACTCGAACACTGAAGCTTTCTTT	CATSNGDNSNTEAFF
NA	TRBV6-1	TRBJ1-5	NA	TGTGCCAGCAGTGAATTGCGGGGTTATCAGCCCCAGCATTTT	CASSELRGYQPQHF
NA	TRBV5-1	TRBJ2-3	NA	TGCGCCAGCAGCTTGGTTCTGGGGCCCACAGATACGCAGTATTTT	CASSLVLGPTDTQYF
TRBD2	TRBV5-4	TRBJ2-2	NA	TGTGCCAGCAGGAGGGGGACTAGCGGATCCACCGGGGAGCTGTTTTTT	CASRRGTSGSTGELFF
TRBD2	TRBV7-9	TRBJ2-3	once	TGTGCCAGCAGCTTAGCGGCGGGGGGGCGTGATACGCAGTATTTT	CASSLAAGGRDTQYF
NA	TRBV19	TRBJ1-5	NA	TGTGCCAGTAATAGGGGATTTCAGCCCCAGCATTTT	CASNRGFQPQHF
TRBD2	TRBV5-4	TRBJ2-3	NA	TGTGCCAGCAGCTTGCCGGGACTAGCGGGGGGAGATACGCAGTATTTT	CASSLPGLAGGDTQYF
NA	TRBV5-1	TRBJ2-1	once	TGCGCCAGCAGCCAGGGAATTTATGGGAATGAGCAGTTCTTC	CASSQGIYGNEQFF
TRBD2	TRBV18	TRBJ2-1	NA	TGTGCCAGCTCACCCCAATCCCTGGTAGGGACTAGCTCCCCCGTCCAGTTCTTC	CASSPQSLVGTSSPVQFF
NA	TRBV4-1	TRBJ1-4	NA	TGCGCCAGCAGCCAAGATCGGGGGGCAAAACTGTTTTTT	CASSQDRGAKLFF
NA	TRBV27	TRBJ1-5	NA	TGTGCCAGCAGCCTCTTTGCGGCGCAGCCCCAGCATTTT	CASSLFAAQPQHF
TRBD2	TRBV4-1	TRBJ2-2	NA	TGCGCCCGCAGGGGCAGACTCGCGGGGGGCGGGGGAGCCGGGGAGCTGTTTTTT	CARRGRLAGGGGAGELFF
TRBD1	TRBV19	TRBJ1-2	NA	TGTGCCAGTAGTTCTTCCGGGACAGGGAACGACTACACCTTC	CASSSSGTGNDYTF
TRBD2	TRBV14	TRBJ2-1	NA	TGTGCCAGCAGCTTAGCGGGAAAGGGAAATGAGCAGTTCTTC	CASSLAGKGNEQFF
TRBD1	TRBV27	TRBJ1-5	NA	TGTGCCAGCAGCAGTATCGGACAGGGGATCGGTCAGCCCCAGCATTTT	CASSSIGQGIGQPQHF
TRBD1	TRBV29-1	TRBJ1-2	NA	TGCAGCGTCAGGGACAGACTAAACTATGGCTACACCTTC	CSVRDRLNYGYTF